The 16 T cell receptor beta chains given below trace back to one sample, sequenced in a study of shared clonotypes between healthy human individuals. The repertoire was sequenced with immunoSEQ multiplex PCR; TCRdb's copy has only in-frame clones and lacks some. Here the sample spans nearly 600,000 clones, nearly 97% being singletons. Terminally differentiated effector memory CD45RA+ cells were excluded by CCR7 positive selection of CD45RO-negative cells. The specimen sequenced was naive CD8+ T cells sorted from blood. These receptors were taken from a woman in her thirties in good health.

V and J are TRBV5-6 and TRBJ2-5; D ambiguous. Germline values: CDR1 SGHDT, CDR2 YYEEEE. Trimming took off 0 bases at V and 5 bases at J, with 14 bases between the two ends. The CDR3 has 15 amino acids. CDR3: CASSLGSGFRETQYF. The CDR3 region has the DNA TGTGCCAGCAGCTTGGGGTCCGGCTTCCGGGAGACCCAGTACTTC.

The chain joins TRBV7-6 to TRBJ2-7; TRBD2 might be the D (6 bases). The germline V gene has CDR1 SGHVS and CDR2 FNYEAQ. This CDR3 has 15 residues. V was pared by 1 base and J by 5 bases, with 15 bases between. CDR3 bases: TGTGCCAGCAGCTTAGACGCCGGGAGAGTCCACGAGCAGTACTTC. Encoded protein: CASSLDAGRVHEQYF.

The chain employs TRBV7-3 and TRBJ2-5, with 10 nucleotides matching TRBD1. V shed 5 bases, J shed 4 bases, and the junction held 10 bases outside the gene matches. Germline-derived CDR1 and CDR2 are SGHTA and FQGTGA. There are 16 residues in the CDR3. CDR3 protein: CASSLYGQGGGETQYF. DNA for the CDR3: TGTGCCAGCAGCCTCTATGGACAGGGGGGAGGAGAGACCCAGTACTTC. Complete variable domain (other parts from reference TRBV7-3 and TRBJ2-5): GAGVSQTPSNKVTEKGKYVELRCDPISGHTALYWYRQSLGQGPEFLIYFQGTGAADDSGLPNDRFFAVRPEGSVSTLKIQRTERGDSAVYLCASSLYGQGGGETQYFGPGTRLLVL.

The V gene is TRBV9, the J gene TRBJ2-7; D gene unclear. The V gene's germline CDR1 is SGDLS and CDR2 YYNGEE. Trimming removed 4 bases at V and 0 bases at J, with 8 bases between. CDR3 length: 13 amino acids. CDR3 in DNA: TGTGCCAGCAGCCCACTCGGCTCCTACGAGCAGTACTTC. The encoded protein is CASSPLGSYEQYF. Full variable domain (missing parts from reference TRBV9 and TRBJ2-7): DSGVTQTPKHLITATGQRVTLRCSPRSGDLSVYWYQQSLDQGLQFLIQYYNGEERAKGNILERFSAQQFPDLHSELNLSSLELGDSALYFCASSPLGSYEQYFGPGTRLTVT.

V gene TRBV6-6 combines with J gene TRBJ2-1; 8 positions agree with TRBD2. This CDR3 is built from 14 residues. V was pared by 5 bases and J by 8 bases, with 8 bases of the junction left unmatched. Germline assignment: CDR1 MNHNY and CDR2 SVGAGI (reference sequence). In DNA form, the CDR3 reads TGTGCCAGCAGTCCCTCGGGACTAGATGATGAGCAGTTCTTC. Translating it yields CASSPSGLDDEQFF.

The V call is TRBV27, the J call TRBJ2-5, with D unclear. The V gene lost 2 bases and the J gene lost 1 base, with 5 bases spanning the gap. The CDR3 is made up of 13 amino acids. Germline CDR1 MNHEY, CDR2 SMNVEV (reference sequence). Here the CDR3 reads CASSLTPQETQYF. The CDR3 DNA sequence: TGTGCCAGCAGTTTAACTCCCCAAGAGACCCAGTACTTC.

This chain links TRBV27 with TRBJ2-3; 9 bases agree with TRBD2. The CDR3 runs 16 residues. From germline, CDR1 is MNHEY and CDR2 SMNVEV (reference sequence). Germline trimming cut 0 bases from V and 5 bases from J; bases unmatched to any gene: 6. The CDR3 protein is CASSLSSGSGIDTQYF. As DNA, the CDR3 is TGTGCCAGCAGTTTATCTAGCGGGAGTGGTATAGATACGCAGTATTTT.

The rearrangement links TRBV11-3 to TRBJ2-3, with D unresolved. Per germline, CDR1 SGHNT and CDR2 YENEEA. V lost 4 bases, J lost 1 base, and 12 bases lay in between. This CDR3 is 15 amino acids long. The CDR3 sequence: CASSSGFPGTDTQYF. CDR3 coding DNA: TGTGCCAGCAGCTCCGGGTTTCCGGGCACAGATACGCAGTATTTT. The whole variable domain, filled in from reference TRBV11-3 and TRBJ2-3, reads EAGVVQSPRYKIIEKKQPVAFWCNPISGHNTLYWYLQNLGQGPELLIRYENEEAVDDSQLPKDRFSAERLKGVDSTLKIQPAELGDSAVYLCASSSGFPGTDTQYFGPGTRLTVL.

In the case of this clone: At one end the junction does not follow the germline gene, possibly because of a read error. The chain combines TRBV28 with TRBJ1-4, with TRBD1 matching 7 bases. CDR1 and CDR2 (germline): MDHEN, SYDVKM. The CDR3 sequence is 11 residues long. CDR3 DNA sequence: TGTGCCAGCAGTTCCGGACAGGAAGCAACTTTT. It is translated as CASSSGQEATF.

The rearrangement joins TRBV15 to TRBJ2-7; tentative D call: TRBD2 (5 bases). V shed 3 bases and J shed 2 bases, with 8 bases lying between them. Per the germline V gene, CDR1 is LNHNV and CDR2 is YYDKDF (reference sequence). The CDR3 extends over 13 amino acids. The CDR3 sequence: CATSRAGTYEQYF. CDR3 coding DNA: TGTGCCACCAGCAGGGCGGGCACCTACGAGCAGTACTTC. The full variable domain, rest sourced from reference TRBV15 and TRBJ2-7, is DAMVIQNPRYQVTQFGKPVTLSCSQTLNHNVMYWYQQKSSQAPKLLFHYYDKDFNNEADTPDNFQSRRPNTSFCFLDIRSPGLGDTAMYLCATSRAGTYEQYFGPGTRLTVT.

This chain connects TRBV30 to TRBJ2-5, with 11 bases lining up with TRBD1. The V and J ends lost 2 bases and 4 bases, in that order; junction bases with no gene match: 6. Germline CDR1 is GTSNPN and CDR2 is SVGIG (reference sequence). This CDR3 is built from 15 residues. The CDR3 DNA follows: TGTGCCTGGAGTTCCGGACAGGGGGCTCGAGAGACCCAGTACTTC. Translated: CAWSSGQGARETQYF. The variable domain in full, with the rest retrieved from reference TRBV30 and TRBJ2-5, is SQTIHQWPATLVQPVGSPLSLECTVEGTSNPNLYWYRQAAGRGLQLLFYSVGIGQISSEVPQNLSASRPQDRQFILSSKKLLLSDSGFYLCAWSSGQGARETQYFGPGTRLLVL.

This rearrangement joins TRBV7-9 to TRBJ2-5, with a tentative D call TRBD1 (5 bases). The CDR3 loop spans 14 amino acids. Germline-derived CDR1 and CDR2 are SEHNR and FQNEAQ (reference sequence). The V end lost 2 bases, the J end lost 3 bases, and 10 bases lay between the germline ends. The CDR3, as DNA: TGTGCCAGCAGCTTATGGGGCAGGGAAGAGACCCAGTACTTC. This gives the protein CASSLWGREETQYF.

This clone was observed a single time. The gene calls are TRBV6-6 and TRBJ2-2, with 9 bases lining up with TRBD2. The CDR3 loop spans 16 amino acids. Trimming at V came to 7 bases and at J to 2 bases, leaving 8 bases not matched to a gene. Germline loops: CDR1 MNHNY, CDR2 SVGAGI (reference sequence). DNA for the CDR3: TGTGCCAGCATCCATCCTAGCGGGGAAAACACCGGGGAGCTGTTTTTT. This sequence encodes CASIHPSGENTGELFF.

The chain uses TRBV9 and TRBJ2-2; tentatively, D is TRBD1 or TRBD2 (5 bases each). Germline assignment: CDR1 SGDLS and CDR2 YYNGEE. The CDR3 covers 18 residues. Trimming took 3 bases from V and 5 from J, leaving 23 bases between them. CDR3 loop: CASSDPGTAVRWTGELFF. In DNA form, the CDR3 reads TGTGCCAGCAGCGACCCCGGGACCGCGGTTCGGTGGACCGGGGAGCTGTTTTTT.

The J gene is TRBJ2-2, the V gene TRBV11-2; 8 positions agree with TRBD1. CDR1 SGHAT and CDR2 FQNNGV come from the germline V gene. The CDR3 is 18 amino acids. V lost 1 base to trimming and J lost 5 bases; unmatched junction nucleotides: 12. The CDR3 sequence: CASSLAQPDRGWTGELFF. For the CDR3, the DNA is TGTGCCAGCAGCTTAGCCCAGCCCGACAGGGGTTGGACCGGGGAGCTGTTTTTT.

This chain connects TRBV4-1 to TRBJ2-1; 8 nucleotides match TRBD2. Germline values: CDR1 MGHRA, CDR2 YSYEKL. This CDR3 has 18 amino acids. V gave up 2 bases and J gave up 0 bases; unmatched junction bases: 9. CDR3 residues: CASSQLQLLAASYNEQFF. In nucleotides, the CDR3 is TGCGCCAGCAGCCAACTCCAACTACTAGCGGCCTCCTACAATGAGCAGTTCTTC.